The 19 T cell receptor beta chains listed next were all sequenced from one sample in a study of blood T cell repertoires in COVID-19. TCRdb's copy holds only in-frame clones and misses some; the assay was immunoSEQ multiplex PCR. The top ten hold around 2.9% of the sample, which has approximately 200,000 clones, around nine tenths seen once. Sequencing was performed on peripheral blood. These receptors were obtained from a woman aged 55 to 70 with acute or convalescent COVID-19.

The V and J genes are TRBV4-2 and TRBJ1-2, with 8 bases that match TRBD1. CDR1 and CDR2 (germline): LGHNA, YNFKEQ. The CDR3 spans 15 residues. J lost 4 bases, V lost 4 bases, and 8 bases had no gene match. For the CDR3, the DNA is TGTGCCAGCAGCCCCGGGACAGGCACATTCTATGGCTACACCTTC. Translation gives CASSPGTGTFYGYTF.

The gene calls are TRBV25-1 and TRBJ1-2, with 8 nucleotides matching TRBD1. The V and J ends lost 4 bases and 2 bases, in that order; junction bases with no gene match: 9. The CDR3 extends over 16 amino acids. Germline V gene data show CDR1 as MGHDK and CDR2 as SYGVNS. The CDR3 region has the DNA TGTGCCAGCAGTGCCGGGGACAGGTTCCTGAACTATGGCTACACCTTC. The encoded protein is CASSAGDRFLNYGYTF.

V and J are TRBV15 and TRBJ2-2; D is unresolved. The germline CDR1 and CDR2 sequences are LNHNV and YYDKDF (reference sequence). V lost 0 bases and J lost 5, with 4 bases in between. This CDR3 region has 13 residues. The CDR3 protein is CATSRDFTGELFF. The CDR3 bases are TGTGCCACCAGCAGAGACTTTACCGGGGAGCTGTTTTTT.

The chain uses TRBV5-1 and TRBJ2-7, with D possibly being TRBD1 (5 bases). Trimming shortened V by 4 bases and J by 0 bases, and 11 bases separated the two germline ends. CDR3 size: 14 residues. Germline V gives CDR1 SGHRS, CDR2 YFSETQ. DNA of the CDR3: TGCGCCAGCAGCCGGCAGGGTGACTCCTACGAGCAGTACTTC. Protein sequence: CASSRQGDSYEQYF.

This sequence joins TRBV6-1 and TRBJ1-1; D is possibly TRBD1 (6 bases). V was trimmed by 3 bases and J by 1 base, leaving 15 bases between them. The CDR3 is made up of 16 amino acids. Germline V CDR1 and CDR2: MNHNS, SASEGT. This chain's CDR3 is CASSDRIGTSNTEAFF. CDR3 nucleotides: TGTGCCAGCAGTGACAGGATTGGGACATCGAACACTGAAGCTTTCTTT.

This CDR3 is CASSQDPSREYEQFF. The CDR3 DNA follows: TGCGCCAGCAGCCAAGATCCCTCCAGGGAATATGAGCAGTTCTTC. The chain carries TRBV4-3 and TRBJ2-1, with D maybe TRBD1 (5 bases). The ends were cut back, 0 bases at V and 8 bases at J, with 14 bases in the middle. This CDR3 is built from 15 residues. Germline CDR1 LGHNA, CDR2 YSLEER.

V is TRBV9 and J is TRBJ1-1; TRBD1 aligns across 7 bases. After removal of 4 bases from V and 7 bases from J, the junction contained 16 bases not matched to a gene. Per the germline V gene, CDR1 is SGDLS and CDR2 is YYNGEE. This CDR3 has 16 residues. This chain's CDR3 is CASSSRSRTGEIEAFF. The CDR3 DNA is TGTGCCAGCAGCTCCCGCAGCAGGACAGGCGAGATTGAAGCTTTCTTT.

The rearrangement joins TRBV18 to TRBJ2-5, with 8 bases that match TRBD2. The CDR3 is 14 residues long. Trimming removed 7 bases from V and 5 bases from J; junction bases left unmatched: 9. Germline CDR1 is KGHSH and CDR2 is LQKENI. Here the CDR3 DNA reads TGTGCCAGCTTACCGGGACTAGGTGGGGAGACCCAGTACTTC. This translates into CASLPGLGGETQYF.

This chain joins TRBV27 and TRBJ1-4; 11 bases map to TRBD1. Trimming removed 3 bases from V and 3 bases from J; junction bases left unmatched: 9. The CDR3 contains 18 residues. CDR1 is MNHEY and CDR2 is SMNVEV in the germline V gene (reference sequence). The CDR3 spells CASSFAPGTGGPNEKLFF. CDR3 DNA sequence: TGTGCCAGCAGTTTTGCCCCCGGGACAGGGGGTCCTAATGAAAAACTGTTTTTT.

This clone has a handful of counts. V and J are TRBV6-2 or TRBV6-3 and TRBJ2-1, with TRBD2 matching over 10 bases. The germline CDR1 and CDR2 sequences are MNHEY and SVGEGT. Trimming at V came to 6 bases and at J to 5 bases, leaving 7 bases not matched to a gene. The CDR3 runs 15 residues. Here the CDR3 DNA reads TGTGCCAGCAGCTCTAGCGGGAGTGGGCACAATGAGCAGTTCTTC. Its translation: CASSSSGSGHNEQFF.

This clone was detected once. The chain combines TRBV7-9 with TRBJ1-4; perhaps TRBD1 as D (6 bases). The V end was cut by 3 bases, the J end by 3 bases, with 14 bases between. The CDR3 sequence is 16 residues long. Germline V gene data show CDR1 as SEHNR and CDR2 as FQNEAQ (reference sequence). CDR3 DNA: TGTGCCAGCAGCTTCCGAACAGGGATCCCTAATGAAAAACTGTTTTTT. This translates into CASSFRTGIPNEKLFF.

The chain employs TRBV19 and TRBJ1-2; 8 bases agree with TRBD1. Germline assignment: CDR1 LNHDA and CDR2 SQIVND (reference sequence). The CDR3 totals 15 residues. V dropped 3 bases and J dropped 4; count of bases not matched to a gene: 7. CDR3 nucleotides: TGTGCCAGTAGTATGGGGACAGGCTCCATCTATGGCTACACCTTC. As protein: CASSMGTGSIYGYTF.

In this sample, this clone turned up once. The rearrangement links TRBV9 to TRBJ2-3; TRBD2 is a possible D gene (6 bases). The CDR3 is 14 residues long. Trimming removed 0 bases from V and 3 bases from J, with 8 bases in between. From germline, CDR1 is SGDLS and CDR2 YYNGEE. The CDR3 loop reads CASSVAGATDTQYF. DNA of the CDR3: TGTGCCAGCAGCGTAGCGGGAGCTACAGATACGCAGTATTTT.

For the CDR3, the DNA is TGTGCCAGCAGCCCACCGGTGAATGAGCAGTTCTTC. This translates into CASSPPVNEQFF. The chain carries TRBV7-3 and TRBJ2-1; no clear D gene. Germline assignment: CDR1 SGHTA and CDR2 FQGTGA. V was shortened by 5 bases and J by 7 bases, with 9 bases between the two germline ends. The CDR3 consists of 12 residues.

The chain has TRBV3-1 (or the pseudogene TRBV3-2) and TRBJ1-5; TRBD1 agrees at 8 bases. Trimming at V came to 4 bases and at J to 2 bases, leaving 7 bases not matched to a gene. Germline CDR1 reads LGHDT; CDR2 reads YNNKEL (reference sequence). This CDR3 spans 16 amino acids. CDR3 nucleotide sequence: TGTGCCAGCAGCCGCAGCCAGACAGGGGGCAATCAGCCCCAGCATTTT. Translated: CASSRSQTGGNQPQHF.

The chain joins TRBV18 to TRBJ2-7, with 8 bases identical to TRBD2. This CDR3 is 13 amino acids long. With 5 bases clipped from V and 1 base from J, the junction kept 1 base outside the gene matches. In germline, CDR1 is KGHSH, CDR2 LQKENI. CDR3 residues: CASSTGGSYEQYF. Here the CDR3 DNA reads TGTGCCAGCTCAACGGGGGGGTCCTACGAGCAGTACTTC.

The chain joins TRBV19 to TRBJ1-2; 7 bases are a match to TRBD1. Germline assignment: CDR1 LNHDA and CDR2 SQIVND (reference sequence). The V segment lost 4 bases and the J segment 4 bases; nucleotides outside the gene matches: 6. This CDR3 has 14 residues. The CDR3 nucleotides read TGTGCCAGTAGTAGTACAGGGGTCCTCTATGGCTACACCTTC. It encodes CASSSTGVLYGYTF.

This rearrangement joins TRBV29-1 to TRBJ1-2; D perhaps matches TRBD1 (6 bases). V was cut by 4 bases and J by 8 bases, with 17 bases left in between. Germline V gives CDR1 SQVTM, CDR2 ANQGSEA. CDR3 length: 13 residues. CDR3 amino acids: CSVAIWDNIGYTF. The CDR3 DNA is TGCAGCGTTGCCATCTGGGACAATATAGGCTACACCTTC.

The rearrangement uses TRBV9 and TRBJ1-3; no clear D gene. Germline loops: CDR1 SGDLS, CDR2 YYNGEE. V lost 4 bases, J lost 4 bases, and 6 bases lay in between. This CDR3 spans 12 amino acids. CDR3 amino acids: CASSPSGNTIYF. CDR3 nucleotide sequence: TGTGCCAGCAGCCCCTCGGGAAACACCATATATTTT.